These 23 T cell receptor beta chains originate from one sample sequenced in a study of regulatory T cells. General study findings and limits: In CD3G-deficient patients, conventional CD4+ T cells were enriched for hydrophobic CDR3 residues at positions 6 and 7.

These TCRs' antigens remain unknown. The PCR used 52 TRBV and 13 TRBJ primers. Profiled with immunoSEQ multiplex PCR; TCRdb holds only in-frame clones, not every one. Found here are about 35,000 clones, 89% of them singletons; the top ten hold roughly 2.2%. Sequenced: conventional CD4+ T cells sorted from blood. The receptors here all came from a person under 30 with CD3G deficiency.

The V call is TRBV18, the J call TRBJ2-3; no clear D. The CDR3 sequence is 13 residues long. V lost 3 bases and J 4 bases, leaving 8 bases between the germline ends. Germline lookup yields CDR1 KGHSH and CDR2 LQKENI. CDR3: CASSPAPPDTQYF. CDR3 in DNA: TGTGCCAGCTCACCGGCGCCGCCAGATACGCAGTATTTT.

The J gene is TRBJ1-1, the V gene TRBV28; D is ambiguous. Germline V lookup: CDR1 MDHEN, CDR2 SYDVKM. This CDR3 spans 16 amino acids. With 5 bases removed from V and 1 base from J, the gap between germline ends came to 17 bases. In DNA, the CDR3 is TGTGCCAGCAGTAGTCCTTCGGTCAGACGGAACACTGAAGCTTTCTTT. This gives the protein CASSSPSVRRNTEAFF. Looking up the rest from reference TRBV28 and TRBJ1-1 gives the full variable domain: DVKVTQSSRYLVKRTGEKVFLECVQDMDHENMFWYRQDPGLGLRLIYFSYDVKMKEKGDIPEGYSVSREKKERFSLILESASTNQTSMYLCASSSPSVRRNTEAFFGQGTRLTVV.

V is TRBV4-1 and J is TRBJ1-4, with D uncertain. Germline CDR1 reads MGHRA; CDR2 reads YSYEKL. This CDR3 has 18 amino acids. The V and J ends lost 1 base and 6 bases respectively, with 21 bases between them. CDR3 nucleotides: TGCGCCAGCAGCCAAGCCGGGCTTCGGACGGGGATTGATGAAAAACTGTTTTTT. Translated: CASSQAGLRTGIDEKLFF.

The chain has TRBV18 and TRBJ1-2; D is unresolved. V lost 6 bases and J 2 bases, leaving 10 bases between the germline ends. Germline CDR1 is KGHSH and CDR2 is LQKENI. CDR3 length: 13 amino acids. The CDR3, as DNA: TGTGCCAGCTCCTCGAACTCAAACTATGGCTACACCTTC. Its protein product is CASSSNSNYGYTF.

V usage is TRBV28 and J usage is TRBJ1-5; D is uncertain. The V end lost 7 bases, the J end lost 0 bases, and 10 bases lay between the germline ends. The CDR3 runs 14 residues. The germline CDR1 and CDR2 sequences are MDHEN and SYDVKM. In DNA form, the CDR3 reads TGTGCCAGCAAGCGCGCAGATAGCAATCAGCCCCAGCATTTT. Amino acids: CASKRADSNQPQHF.

The V gene is TRBV6-6, the J gene TRBJ2-7; the D is unclear. V lost 6 bases, J lost 4 bases, and 10 bases lay in between. CDR1 and CDR2 (germline): MNHNY, SVGAGI (reference sequence). CDR3 length: 12 amino acids. The CDR3 sequence is CASSRLGYEQYF. The DNA for the CDR3 is TGTGCCAGCAGCCGACTGGGGTACGAGCAGTACTTC.

The chain combines TRBV28 with TRBJ2-7; D not certain. The V and J ends lost 6 bases and 3 bases respectively, with 9 bases between them. The CDR3 totals 12 residues. From germline, CDR1 is MDHEN and CDR2 SYDVKM. The CDR3 DNA reads TGTGCCAGCAGCGGGTGGGGCTACGAGCAGTACTTC. It encodes CASSGWGYEQYF.

This clone was observed a single time. V usage is TRBV6-1 and J usage is TRBJ1-1, with TRBD1 as a possible D gene (6 bases). V shed 10 bases and J shed 0 bases, with 15 bases lying between them. The CDR3 is 14 amino acids. Germline CDR1 MNHNS, CDR2 SASEGT. CDR3 coding DNA: TGTGCCACCCAGATACAGGGTATGAACACTGAAGCTTTCTTT. Its translation is CATQIQGMNTEAFF.

The genes are TRBV4-1 and TRBJ2-7; D is perhaps TRBD2 (5 bases). CDR1 is MGHRA, CDR2 YSYEKL, per germline. The CDR3 is made up of 15 amino acids. The ends were cut back, 0 bases at V and 1 base at J, with 10 bases in the middle. The CDR3 DNA sequence: TGCGCCAGCAGCCAAGATTTTACTAGTTCCTACGAGCAGTACTTC. Protein product: CASSQDFTSSYEQYF.

The J gene is TRBJ2-3, the V gene TRBV6-1; 11 bases fit TRBD1. The germline CDR1 and CDR2 sequences are MNHNS and SASEGT. V shed 8 bases and J 3 bases; nucleotides not matched to a gene: 4. The length of the CDR3 is 14 residues. The CDR3 protein is CASRDRGTTDTQYF. CDR3 nucleotide sequence: TGTGCCAGCCGGGACAGGGGGACAACAGATACGCAGTATTTT.

In this sample, this clone turned up a few times. The V call is TRBV6-1, the J call TRBJ1-5; D is possibly TRBD1 (6 bases). CDR3 length: 14 amino acids. V lost 1 base, J lost 7 bases, and 11 bases lay in between. Germline-derived CDR1 and CDR2 are MNHNS and SASEGT. The CDR3 region is CASSEGRGGQPQHF. CDR3 DNA: TGTGCCAGCAGTGAAGGGAGGGGGGGGCAGCCCCAGCATTTT.

The rearrangement joins TRBV18 to TRBJ2-7, with D perhaps TRBD2 (5 bases). Trimming removed 1 base from V and 0 bases from J, with 7 bases in between. This CDR3 spans 14 amino acids. Per germline, CDR1 KGHSH and CDR2 LQKENI. The CDR3 DNA is TGTGCCAGCTCACCACAGCGGTCCTCCTACGAGCAGTACTTC. As protein: CASSPQRSSYEQYF.

The J gene is TRBJ1-2, the V gene TRBV7-9; 10 bases are shared with TRBD1. Trimming removed 4 bases from V and 7 bases from J; junction bases left unmatched: 3. The CDR3 loop spans 13 amino acids. Germline loops: CDR1 SEHNR, CDR2 FQNEAQ (reference sequence). CDR3: CASSYGTGVGYTF. CDR3 sequence (DNA): TGTGCCAGCAGCTACGGGACAGGGGTTGGCTACACCTTC.

V gene TRBV6-1 combines with J gene TRBJ2-4, with 8 bases identical to TRBD1. The trim removed 4 bases at V and 10 bases at J, leaving 6 bases unmatched. CDR1 and CDR2 (germline): MNHNS, SASEGT. This CDR3 contains 13 residues. The CDR3 protein is CASSVTGDRIQYF. The CDR3 DNA reads TGTGCCAGCAGTGTGACAGGGGATCGGATTCAGTACTTC.

This clone was picked up a small number of times. The chain links TRBV5-1 to TRBJ2-7; 7 bases align to TRBD1. J lost 3 bases, V lost 2 bases, and 2 bases had no gene match. CDR3 length: 13 amino acids. The germline gives CDR1 SGHRS, CDR2 YFSETQ. Written as DNA, the CDR3 is TGCGCCAGCAGCTTAGGACAGGTCTACGAGCAGTACTTC. It translates to CASSLGQVYEQYF.

This sequence joins TRBV11-2 and TRBJ1-6; D is undetermined. Deletions cut 1 base from V and 4 bases from J, with 8 bases between. Germline CDR1 SGHAT, CDR2 FQNNGV. This CDR3 comprises 15 residues. The CDR3 sequence: CASSLGAGYNSPLHF. The CDR3 bases are TGTGCCAGCAGCTTAGGGGCAGGTTATAATTCACCCCTCCACTTT.

V gene TRBV7-8 combines with J gene TRBJ2-7; D is possibly TRBD1 or TRBD2 (5 bases each). V was cut by 0 bases and J by 7 bases, with 10 bases left in between. Germline V gives CDR1 SGHVS, CDR2 FQNEAQ. This CDR3 has 13 amino acids. In nucleotides, the CDR3 is TGTGCCAGCAGCTTAGCGGGGACGGGGGAGCAGTACTTC. This gives the protein CASSLAGTGEQYF.

The chain has TRBV6-1 and TRBJ1-1; 8 bases fit TRBD1. The germline gives CDR1 MNHNS, CDR2 SASEGT. Trimming at V came to 2 bases and at J to 6 bases, leaving 8 bases not matched to a gene. CDR3 size: 15 residues. For the CDR3, the DNA is TGTGCCAGCAGTGAATTACAGGGGGGTCGATCTGAAGCTTTCTTT. Translating it yields CASSELQGGRSEAFF.

The CDR3 bases are TGTGCCAGTAGTATAGCCGGCGGGACGACCCGCCGTTTGTACAATGAGCAGTTCTTC. Its translation is CASSIAGGTTRRLYNEQFF. The rearrangement uses TRBV19 and TRBJ2-1; maybe TRBD2 (6 bases). V was shortened by 1 base and J by 4 bases, with 23 bases between the two germline ends. The CDR3 runs 19 residues. CDR1 is LNHDA and CDR2 is SQIVND in the germline V gene (reference sequence). Complete variable domain (other parts from reference TRBV19 and TRBJ2-1): DGGITQSPKYLFRKEGQNVTLSCEQNLNHDAMYWYRQDPGQGLRLIYYSQIVNDFQKGDIAEGYSVSREKKESFPLTVTSAQKNPTAFYLCASSIAGGTTRRLYNEQFFGPGTRLTVL.

The V gene is TRBV28, the J gene TRBJ2-7; D perhaps matches TRBD1 (5 bases). CDR3 length: 16 residues. Germline CDR1 is MDHEN and CDR2 is SYDVKM. The germline V and J ends were trimmed by 5 bases and 0 bases, with 17 bases remaining between them. The CDR3 DNA is TGTGCCAGCAGTCTAAGAAGGGGCAGGTTCTCCTACGAGCAGTACTTC. Its protein is CASSLRRGRFSYEQYF.

V usage is TRBV19 and J usage is TRBJ1-2; 9 nucleotides match TRBD1. The CDR3 has 16 amino acids. J gave up 4 bases and V 9 bases, and 15 bases lay outside the gene matches. The germline V gene encodes CDR1 LNHDA and CDR2 SQIVND (reference sequence). Written as DNA, the CDR3 is TGTGCCAGCACTCGAAAGGGAACAGGGGGCTTCTATGGCTACACCTTC. Translated, it gives CASTRKGTGGFYGYTF.

The V gene is TRBV11-2, the J gene TRBJ2-3; D possibly corresponds to TRBD2 (5 bases). Germline values: CDR1 SGHAT, CDR2 FQNNGV. The CDR3 spans 14 residues. Trimming took off 1 base at V and 2 bases at J, with 7 bases between the two ends. The chain's CDR3 is CASSLARDTDTQYF. CDR3 coding DNA: TGTGCCAGCAGCTTAGCGAGGGACACAGATACGCAGTATTTT.

This chain joins TRBV28 and TRBJ1-5; no reliable D call. The CDR3 runs 16 residues. Per the germline V gene, CDR1 is MDHEN and CDR2 is SYDVKM. V lost 5 bases and J lost 0, with 14 bases in between. CDR3 nucleotide sequence: TGTGCCAGCAGTATCTCCGGGGATTATAGCAATCAGCCCCAGCATTTT. Its translation: CASSISGDYSNQPQHF.